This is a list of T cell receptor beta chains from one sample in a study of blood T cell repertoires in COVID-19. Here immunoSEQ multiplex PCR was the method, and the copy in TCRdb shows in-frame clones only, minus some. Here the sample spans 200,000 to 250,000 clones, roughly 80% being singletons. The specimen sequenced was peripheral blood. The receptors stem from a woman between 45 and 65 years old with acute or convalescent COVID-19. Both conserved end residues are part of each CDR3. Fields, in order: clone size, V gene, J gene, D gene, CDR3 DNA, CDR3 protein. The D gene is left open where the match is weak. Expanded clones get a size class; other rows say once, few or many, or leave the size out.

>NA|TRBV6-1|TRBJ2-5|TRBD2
TGTGCCAGCAGTGAAGGACTAGCGGGAGGTGTAGAGACCCAGTACTTC
CASSEGLAGGVETQYF
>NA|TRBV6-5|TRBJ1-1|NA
TGTGCCAGCAACTTTATTCCTCAGGGTCGGACTGAAGCTTTCTTT
CASNFIPQGRTEAFF
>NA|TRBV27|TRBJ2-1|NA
TGTGCCAGCAGTTTACAACCGGTGAGCGATGAGCAGTTCTTC
CASSLQPVSDEQFF
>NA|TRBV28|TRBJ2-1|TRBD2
TGTGCCAGCAGCCCAGTCGAGCGGGGGGTATACAATGAGCAGTTCTTC
CASSPVERGVYNEQFF
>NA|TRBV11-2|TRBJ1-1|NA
TGTGCCAGCAGCCTCCTGGACGGGAACATGAACACTGAAGCTTTCTTT
CASSLLDGNMNTEAFF
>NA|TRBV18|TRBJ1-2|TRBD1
TGTGCCAGCTCACCACTTGTGGCAGGGGGCCTCCCGGGCTATGGCTACACCTTC
CASSPLVAGGLPGYGYTF
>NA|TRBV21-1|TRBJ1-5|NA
TGTGCCAGCAGCTGTCGGGGGGCTAACCCTAATCAGCCCCAGCATTTT
CASSCRGANPNQPQHF
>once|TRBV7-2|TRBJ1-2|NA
TGTGCCAGCAGCTTACAGGCTACTCTTAACTATGGCTACACCTTC
CASSLQATLNYGYTF
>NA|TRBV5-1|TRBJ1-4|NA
TGCGCCAGCAGCTTTTCAGGGGTGAATGAAAAACTGTTTTTT
CASSFSGVNEKLFF
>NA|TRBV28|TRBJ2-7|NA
TGTGCCAGCAGTAAGCGCAATCCCTACGAGCAGTACTTC
CASSKRNPYEQYF
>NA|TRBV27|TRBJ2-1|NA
TGTGCCAGCAGTCTGTCGTCTAGCCGAGACAATGAGCAGTTCTTC
CASSLSSSRDNEQFF
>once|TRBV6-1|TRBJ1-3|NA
TGTGCCAGCAGTGAGGCAGTCTCTGGAAACACCATATATTTT
CASSEAVSGNTIYF
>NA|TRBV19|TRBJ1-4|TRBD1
TGTGCCAGTAGCACGCCGGGGACAGGGGAAGAAAAACTGTTTTTT
CASSTPGTGEEKLFF
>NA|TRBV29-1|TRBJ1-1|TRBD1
TGCAGCGTACACAGGGGGAACACTGAAGCTTTCTTT
CSVHRGNTEAFF
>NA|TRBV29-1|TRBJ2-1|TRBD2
TGCAGCGTTGTTGACAGCGGGGGCAAATACAATGAGCAGTTCTTC
CSVVDSGGKYNEQFF
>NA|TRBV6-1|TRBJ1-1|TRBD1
TGTGCCAGCAGTGAAGCGCGGACAGGGGACACTGAAGCTTTCTTT
CASSEARTGDTEAFF
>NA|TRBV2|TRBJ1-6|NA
TGTGCCAGCAACCCGACAGTACTCAATTCACCCCTCCACTTT
CASNPTVLNSPLHF
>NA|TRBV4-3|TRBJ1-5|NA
TGCGCCAGCAGCCAAGATATCGGTCAGCCCCAGCATTTT
CASSQDIGQPQHF
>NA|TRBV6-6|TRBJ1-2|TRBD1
TGTGCCAGCAGTACGACCAGGGGGTCCTATGGCTACACCTTC
CASSTTRGSYGYTF
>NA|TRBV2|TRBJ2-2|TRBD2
TGTGCCAGCAGTGAATTTGGGACTAGCGGGAGCGGGGAGCTGTTTTTT
CASSEFGTSGSGELFF
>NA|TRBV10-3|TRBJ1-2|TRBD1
TGTGCCACGAGGGGACAGAGCAACTATGGCTACACCTTC
CATRGQSNYGYTF
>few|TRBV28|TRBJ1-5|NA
TGTGCCAGCAGTCTGCCGAGGGCTCCCCAGCATTTT
CASSLPRAPQHF
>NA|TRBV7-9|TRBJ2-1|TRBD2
TGTGCCAGCATGACTAGCCGCCCCTACAATGAGCAGTTCTTC
CASMTSRPYNEQFF
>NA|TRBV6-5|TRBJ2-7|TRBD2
TGTGCCAGCAGTTACAAACTAGCGGGAGAGTACGAGCAGTACTTC
CASSYKLAGEYEQYF
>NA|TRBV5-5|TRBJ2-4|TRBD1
TGTGCCAGCAGCGCGACAGGGACGTTAGACATTCAGTACTTC
CASSATGTLDIQYF
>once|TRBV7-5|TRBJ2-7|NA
TGTGTCAGAAGCTCCGATGTTGGAGGGACAGTCTACGAGCAGTACTTC
CVRSSDVGGTVYEQYF
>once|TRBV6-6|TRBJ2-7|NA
TGTGCCAGCAGTGGCCGAATCGGGTCCTACGAGCAGTACTTC
CASSGRIGSYEQYF
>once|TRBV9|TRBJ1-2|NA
TGTGCCAGCAGCGCTACGGGAGATGGCTACACCTTC
CASSATGDGYTF
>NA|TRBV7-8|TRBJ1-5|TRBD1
TGTGCCAGCAGCTTGAGGGGACAGCTCAATCAGCCCCAGCATTTT
CASSLRGQLNQPQHF
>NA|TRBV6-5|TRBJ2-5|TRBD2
TGTGCCAGCAGTTACGGACTAGCGGGGGGGGAAGAGACCCAGTACTTC
CASSYGLAGGEETQYF
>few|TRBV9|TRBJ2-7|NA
TGTGCCAGCAGCGTAGGTCCCGACAGCTCCTACGAGCAGTACTTC
CASSVGPDSSYEQYF
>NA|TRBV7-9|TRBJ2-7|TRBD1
TGTGCCAGCACGTGGACAGGGGGTAACTACGAGCAGTACTTC
CASTWTGGNYEQYF
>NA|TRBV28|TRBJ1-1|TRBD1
TGTGCCAGCAGTTTCCGACAGGGGGCCCCGAACACTGAAGCTTTCTTT
CASSFRQGAPNTEAFF
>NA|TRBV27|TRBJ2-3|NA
TGTGCCAGCCATAGAGCCGGGACTTGGACGCAGTATTTT
CASHRAGTWTQYF
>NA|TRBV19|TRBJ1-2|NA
TGTGCCAGTAGTATGGCAGCGGGGGGCAACTATGGCTACACCTTC
CASSMAAGGNYGYTF
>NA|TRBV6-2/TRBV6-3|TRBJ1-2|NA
TGTGCCAGCAGTTACTCAGGGGACTATGGCTACACCTTC
CASSYSGDYGYTF
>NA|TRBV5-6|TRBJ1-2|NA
TGTGCCAGCACCCTACAGGGACGCTATGGCTACACCTTC
CASTLQGRYGYTF
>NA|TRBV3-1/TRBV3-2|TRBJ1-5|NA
TGTGCCAGCAGCCTTCAGACATATCAGCCCCAGCATTTT
CASSLQTYQPQHF
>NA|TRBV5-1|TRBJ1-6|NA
TGCGCCAGCCGAATCCAGTATAATTCACCCCTCCACTTT
CASRIQYNSPLHF
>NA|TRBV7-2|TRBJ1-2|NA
TGTGCCAGCAGCCGCACAGGGCGCTATGGCTACACCTTC
CASSRTGRYGYTF
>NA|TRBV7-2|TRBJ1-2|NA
TGTGCCAGCAGCGCCGAAGCGGCTAACTATGGCTACACCTTC
CASSAEAANYGYTF
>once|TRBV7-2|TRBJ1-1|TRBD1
TGTGCCAGCAGCTTGCAACAGGGGGCGAGGACTGAAGCTTTCTTT
CASSLQQGARTEAFF
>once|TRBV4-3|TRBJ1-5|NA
TGCGCCAGCAGCCAAGGGACAGGCAATCAGCCCCAGCATTTT
CASSQGTGNQPQHF
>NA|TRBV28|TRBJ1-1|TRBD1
TGTGCCAGCAGTCTAACCTCGCCGGGACAGGGGTTTCCTGAAGCTTTCTTT
CASSLTSPGQGFPEAFF
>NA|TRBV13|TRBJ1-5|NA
TGTGCCAGCAGCTATGATGGGGGCCGGGTTCAGCCCCAGCATTTT
CASSYDGGRVQPQHF
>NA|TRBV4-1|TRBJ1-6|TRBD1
TGCGCCAGCAGCCAAGCAGGACAGGGTGCGGATTCACCCCTCCACTTT
CASSQAGQGADSPLHF
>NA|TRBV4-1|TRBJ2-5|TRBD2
TGCGCCAGCAGCCCCCGGACTAGCGCCCAAGAGACCCAGTACTTC
CASSPRTSAQETQYF
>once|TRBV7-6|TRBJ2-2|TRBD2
TGTGCCAGCAGCTTGGGGACTAGCGGAATCACCGGGGAGCTGTTTTTT
CASSLGTSGITGELFF
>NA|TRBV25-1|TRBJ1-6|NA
TGTGCCAGCAGTGTTAAATTCGGGGAGCGCGATTCACCCCTCCACTTT
CASSVKFGERDSPLHF
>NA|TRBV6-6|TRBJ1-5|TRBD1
TGTGCCAGCAGTTTAACAGGGGGCGCCGATCAGCCCCAGCATTTT
CASSLTGGADQPQHF
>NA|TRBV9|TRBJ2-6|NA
TGTGCCAGCAGCGTCGGGGCTGGGGCCAACGTCCTGACTTTC
CASSVGAGANVLTF
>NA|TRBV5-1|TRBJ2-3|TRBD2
TGCGCCAGCAGCCCGGGACTAGCGGGAGCATCAGATACGCAGTATTTT
CASSPGLAGASDTQYF
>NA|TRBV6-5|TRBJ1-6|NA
TGTGCCAGCAGTTACCCGGCCGGGGGTGGGAGATCACCCCTCCACTTT
CASSYPAGGGRSPLHF
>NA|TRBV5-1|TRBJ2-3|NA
TGCGCCAGCAGCGTGGGGCGGGCGCGCACAGATACGCAGTATTTT
CASSVGRARTDTQYF
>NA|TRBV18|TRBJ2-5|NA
TGTGCCAGCTCACCAAGGGGGAGCACAGAAGAGACCCAGTACTTC
CASSPRGSTEETQYF
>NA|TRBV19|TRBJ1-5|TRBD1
TGTGCCAGTAGTTCTGGCAGGGGGGATCAGCCCCAGCATTTT
CASSSGRGDQPQHF
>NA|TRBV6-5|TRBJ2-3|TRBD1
TGTGCCAGCAGCGCAGGGGGCCCTGATACAGATACGCAGTATTTT
CASSAGGPDTDTQYF
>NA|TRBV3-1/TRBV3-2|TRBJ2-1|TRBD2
TGTGCCAGCAGCCAAGATCTAGGATCAGGTGGGGGGGATGAGCAGTTCTTC
CASSQDLGSGGGDEQFF
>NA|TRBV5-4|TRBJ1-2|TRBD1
TGTGCCAGCAGCTTGGGAGGGGGACAGGCCTATGGCTACACCTTC
CASSLGGGQAYGYTF